The rows below give T cell receptor beta chains drawn from one sample of a study of T cells in Graves' hyperthyroidism and ophthalmopathy. A single record per CDR3 protein comes from TCRdb applying MiXCR to the multiplex PCR reads. The repertoire holds under 350,000 distinct CDR3 sequences, with approximately 15% as singletons. Sequencing used blood. These receptors originate from a woman in her sixties or seventies with Graves' ophthalmopathy. Both conserved end residues are part of each CDR3. Fields, in order: clone size, J gene, D gene, V gene, CDR3 protein, CDR3 DNA. A D gene is named only where the DNA matches it firmly. Size is omitted from some rows. Given values are once, few, many or a class for expanded clones.

size: many
J: TRBJ2-1
D: TRBD2
V: TRBV5-1
CDR3: CASSLVGTSGSIEQFF
DNA: TGCGCCAGCAGCCTAGTCGGGACTAGCGGGAGTATTGAGCAGTTCTTC

size: -
J: TRBJ2-7
D: TRBD1
V: TRBV10-3
CDR3: CAIRTGATYAQYF
DNA: TGTGCCATCAGGACAGGGGCCACCTACGCGCAGTACTTC

size: few
J: TRBJ1-1
D: -
V: TRBV5-1
CDR3: CASSLAGLVNTEAFF
DNA: TGCGCCAGCAGCTTGGCCGGGCTGGTGAACACTGAAGCTTTCTTT

size: many
J: TRBJ1-1
D: TRBD1
V: TRBV10-1
CDR3: CASMKDRGITTEAFF
DNA: TGCGCCAGCATGAAGGACAGGGGAATCACCACTGAAGCTTTCTTT

size: many
J: TRBJ2-4
D: TRBD1
V: TRBV7-2
CDR3: CASSAADRVRAKNIQYF
DNA: TGTGCCAGCAGCGCCGCGGACAGGGTACGGGCCAAAAACATTCAGTACTTC

size: few
J: TRBJ2-7
D: TRBD1
V: TRBV6-1
CDR3: CASRTDGQGWNEQYF
DNA: TGTGCCAGCAGGACTGATGGACAGGGATGGAACGAGCAGTACTTC

size: many
J: TRBJ2-1
D: -
V: TRBV16
CDR3: CASSQPLVGNNEQFF
DNA: TGTGCCAGCAGCCAACCCCTGGTAGGGAACAATGAGCAGTTCTTC

size: many
J: TRBJ1-1
D: -
V: TRBV7-2
CDR3: CASSLVKAPAFF
DNA: TGTGCCAGCAGCTTAGTCAAGGCTCCCGCTTTCTTT

size: many
J: TRBJ1-1
D: -
V: TRBV5-1
CDR3: CASRSGTMNTEAFF
DNA: TGCGCCAGCAGATCGGGGACTATGAACACTGAAGCTTTCTTT

size: -
J: TRBJ2-5
D: -
V: TRBV28
CDR3: CASTLGTAQETQYF
DNA: TGTGCCAGCACTCTCGGGACCGCTCAAGAGACCCAGTACTTC

size: few
J: TRBJ2-1
D: -
V: TRBV19
CDR3: CASSLRFRGVGENEQFF
DNA: TGTGCCAGTAGTTTGAGATTTAGGGGGGTAGGAGAGAATGAGCAGTTCTTC

size: many
J: TRBJ1-2
D: -
V: TRBV28
CDR3: CASNTDGENYGYTF
DNA: TGTGCCAGCAACACGGACGGTGAGAACTATGGCTACACCTTC

size: few
J: TRBJ2-1
D: TRBD2
V: TRBV4-2
CDR3: CASSQDRASGGEQFF
DNA: TGTGCCAGCAGCCAAGACAGGGCTAGCGGGGGGGAGCAGTTCTTC

size: -
J: TRBJ1-6
D: -
V: TRBV6-1
CDR3: CASSPSRGSPLHF
DNA: TGTGCCAGCAGCCCGAGTCGGGGTTCACCCCTCCACTTT

size: few
J: TRBJ2-5
D: TRBD2
V: TRBV3-1
CDR3: CASSQLLGLAQKETQYF
DNA: TGTGCCAGCAGCCAATTACTCGGACTAGCGCAAAAAGAGACCCAGTACTTC

size: many
J: TRBJ2-3
D: -
V: TRBV12-3/TRBV12-4
CDR3: CASSFGISRNTDTQYF
DNA: TGTGCCAGCAGTTTCGGTATTAGCCGGAACACAGATACGCAGTATTTT

size: many
J: TRBJ2-7
D: TRBD1
V: TRBV28
CDR3: CASSANVGGTGNSYEQYF
DNA: TGTGCCAGCAGTGCGAACGTCGGCGGGACAGGGAACTCCTACGAGCAGTACTTC

size: many
J: TRBJ2-3
D: TRBD2
V: TRBV7-2
CDR3: CASSWAGGLDTQYF
DNA: TGTGCCAGCAGCTGGGCGGGGGGGTTAGATACGCAGTATTTT

size: few
J: TRBJ1-3
D: -
V: TRBV5-5
CDR3: CASSHPNSGNTIYF
DNA: TGTGCCAGCAGCCATCCCAACTCTGGAAACACCATATATTTT

size: few
J: TRBJ1-1
D: TRBD1
V: TRBV12-3/TRBV12-4
CDR3: CASTHTGVGYGGNTEAFF
DNA: TGTGCCAGCACCCACACAGGGGTTGGGTATGGGGGTAACACTGAAGCTTTCTTT

size: -
J: TRBJ2-1
D: TRBD1
V: TRBV9
CDR3: CASSVGQGGSAGLRYNEQFF
DNA: TGTGCCAGCAGCGTCGGACAGGGGGGTTCAGCGGGACTACGCTACAATGAGCAGTTCTTC

size: many
J: TRBJ1-5
D: -
V: TRBV20-1
CDR3: CSAMNEINQPQHF
DNA: TGCAGTGCTATGAACGAGATCAATCAGCCCCAGCATTTT

size: many
J: TRBJ2-2
D: -
V: TRBV20-1
CDR3: CSNRDLGTGELFF
DNA: TGCAGTAACCGGGACCTAGGCACCGGGGAGCTGTTTTTT

size: -
J: TRBJ2-7
D: TRBD1
V: TRBV7-8
CDR3: CASSPGQGRDEQYF
DNA: TGTGCCAGCAGCCCAGGACAGGGGAGAGACGAGCAGTACTTC

size: few
J: TRBJ1-2
D: -
V: TRBV29-1
CDR3: CSVEDLGLGYTF
DNA: TGCAGCGTTGAAGATCTCGGGCTCGGCTACACCTTC

size: -
J: TRBJ2-4
D: -
V: TRBV16
CDR3: CASSHGGAKNIQYF
DNA: TGTGCCAGCAGCCATGGAGGAGCCAAAAACATTCAGTACTTC

size: once
J: TRBJ1-5
D: TRBD1
V: TRBV2
CDR3: CASSASSTGYQPQHF
DNA: TGTGCCAGCAGTGCATCATCGACAGGGTACCAGCCCCAGCATTTT

size: few
J: TRBJ1-2
D: TRBD1
V: TRBV28
CDR3: CASSLKGAFGGYTF
DNA: TGTGCCAGCAGTTTAAAGGGGGCATTTGGTGGCTACACCTTC

size: many
J: TRBJ1-1
D: TRBD1
V: TRBV11-2
CDR3: CASSPGRDREPFF
DNA: TGTGCCAGCAGCCCCGGGAGGGACAGGGAACCTTTCTTT

size: many
J: TRBJ2-7
D: -
V: TRBV29-1
CDR3: CSVVSPGYEQYF
DNA: TGCAGCGTTGTATCCCCGGGCTACGAGCAGTACTTC

size: many
J: TRBJ2-5
D: -
V: TRBV3-1
CDR3: CASSQVWGRGQETQYF
DNA: TGTGCCAGCAGCCAAGTGTGGGGGAGGGGGCAAGAGACCCAGTACTTC

size: many
J: TRBJ2-3
D: -
V: TRBV7-2
CDR3: CASSDQGGVADTQYF
DNA: TGTGCCAGCAGCGATCAGGGGGGCGTCGCAGATACGCAGTATTTT

size: few
J: TRBJ2-7
D: -
V: TRBV28
CDR3: CASSFEMGVYEQYF
DNA: TGTGCCAGCAGTTTCGAGATGGGGGTCTACGAGCAGTACTTC

size: -
J: TRBJ1-2
D: -
V: TRBV4-3
CDR3: CASNQDPGVGVYTF
DNA: TGCGCCAGCAACCAAGATCCGGGGGTCGGTGTTTACACCTTC

size: few
J: TRBJ1-5
D: -
V: TRBV18
CDR3: CASSPQGYNQPQHF
DNA: TGTGCCAGCTCACCCCAGGGCTACAATCAGCCCCAGCATTTT

size: many
J: TRBJ2-7
D: -
V: TRBV18
CDR3: CASSWQGTYEQYF
DNA: TGTGCCAGCTCATGGCAGGGGACGTACGAGCAGTACTTC

size: -
J: TRBJ1-4
D: TRBD1
V: TRBV15
CDR3: CATSTGTGSNEKLFF
DNA: TGTGCCACCAGCACCGGGACAGGGAGTAATGAAAAACTGTTTTTT

size: many
J: TRBJ2-3
D: -
V: TRBV15
CDR3: CATSRAAGSTDTQYF
DNA: TGTGCCACCAGCAGAGCGGCAGGGAGCACAGATACGCAGTATTTT

size: many
J: TRBJ1-4
D: TRBD1
V: TRBV6-1
CDR3: CASSERFGSTGWKEKLFF
DNA: TGTGCCAGCAGTGAACGCTTTGGGTCGACAGGGTGGAAAGAAAAACTGTTTTTT

size: many
J: TRBJ1-5
D: -
V: TRBV7-8
CDR3: CASSPTGGWGNQPQHF
DNA: TGTGCCAGCAGCCCGACGGGGGGTTGGGGCAATCAGCCCCAGCATTTT

size: -
J: TRBJ2-1
D: -
V: TRBV30
CDR3: CAWSPGTSYNEQFF
DNA: TGTGCCTGGAGCCCCGGGACCTCCTACAATGAGCAGTTCTTC

size: -
J: TRBJ2-3
D: -
V: TRBV20-1
CDR3: CSATARGGSDTQYF
DNA: TGCAGTGCTACCGCCAGAGGGGGGTCAGATACGCAGTATTTT

size: many
J: TRBJ1-2
D: -
V: TRBV7-2
CDR3: CASSLGRGTPYGYTF
DNA: TGTGCCAGCAGCTTAGGCAGGGGCACCCCTTATGGCTACACCTTC

size: many
J: TRBJ2-5
D: TRBD1
V: TRBV28
CDR3: CASSFDGTGGRETQYF
DNA: TGTGCCAGCAGTTTTGATGGGACAGGGGGTAGGGAGACCCAGTACTTC

size: many
J: TRBJ1-3
D: -
V: TRBV7-8
CDR3: CASSLDSRGVSGNTIYF
DNA: TGTGCCAGCAGCTTGGATTCCCGGGGTGTGTCTGGAAACACCATATATTTT

size: many
J: TRBJ2-7
D: -
V: TRBV12-3/TRBV12-4
CDR3: CASSGTQSGAYEQYF
DNA: TGTGCCAGCTCTGGTACCCAGTCCGGGGCCTACGAGCAGTACTTC

size: -
J: TRBJ1-5
D: -
V: TRBV6-1
CDR3: CASSEDSWRDPNQPQHF
DNA: TGTGCCAGCAGTGAAGATTCATGGAGGGATCCCAATCAGCCCCAGCATTTT

size: many
J: TRBJ2-1
D: -
V: TRBV7-9
CDR3: CASSRTPSYNEQFF
DNA: TGTGCCAGCAGCAGGACTCCCTCGTACAATGAGCAGTTCTTC